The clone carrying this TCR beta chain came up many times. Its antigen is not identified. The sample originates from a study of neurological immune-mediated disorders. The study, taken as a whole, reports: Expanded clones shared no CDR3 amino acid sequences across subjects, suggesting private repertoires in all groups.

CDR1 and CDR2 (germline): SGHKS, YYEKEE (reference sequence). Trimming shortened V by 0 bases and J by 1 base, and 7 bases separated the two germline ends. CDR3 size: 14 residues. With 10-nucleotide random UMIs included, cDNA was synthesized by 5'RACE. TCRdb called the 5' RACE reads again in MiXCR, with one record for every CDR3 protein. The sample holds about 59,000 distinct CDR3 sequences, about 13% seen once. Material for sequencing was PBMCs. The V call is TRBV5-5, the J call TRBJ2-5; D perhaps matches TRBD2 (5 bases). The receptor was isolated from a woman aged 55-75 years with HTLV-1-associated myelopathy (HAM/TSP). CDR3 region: CASSLDSAQETQYF. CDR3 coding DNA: TGTGCCAGCAGCTTGGATAGCGCCCAAGAGACCCAGTACTTC. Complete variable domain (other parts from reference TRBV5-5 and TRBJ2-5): DAGVTQSPTHLIKTRGQQVTLRCSPISGHKSVSWYQQVLGQGPQFIFQYYEKEERGRGNFPDRFSARQFPNYSSELNVNALLLGDSALYLCASSLDSAQETQYFGPGTRLLVL.